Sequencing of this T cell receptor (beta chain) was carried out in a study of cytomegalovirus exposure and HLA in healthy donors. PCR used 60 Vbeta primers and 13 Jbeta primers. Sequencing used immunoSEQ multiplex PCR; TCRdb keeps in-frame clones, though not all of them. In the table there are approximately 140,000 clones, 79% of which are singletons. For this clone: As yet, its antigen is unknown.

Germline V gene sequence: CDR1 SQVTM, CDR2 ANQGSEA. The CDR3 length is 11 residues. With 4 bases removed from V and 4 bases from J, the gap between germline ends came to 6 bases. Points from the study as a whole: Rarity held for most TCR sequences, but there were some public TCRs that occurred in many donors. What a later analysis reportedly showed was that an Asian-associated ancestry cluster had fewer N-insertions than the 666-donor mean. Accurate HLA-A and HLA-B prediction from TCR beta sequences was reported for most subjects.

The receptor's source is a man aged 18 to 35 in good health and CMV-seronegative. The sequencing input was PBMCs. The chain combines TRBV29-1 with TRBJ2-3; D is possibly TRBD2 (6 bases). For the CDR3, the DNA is TGCAGCGTTGCGGGGGCAGATACGCAGTATTTT. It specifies CSVAGADTQYF.